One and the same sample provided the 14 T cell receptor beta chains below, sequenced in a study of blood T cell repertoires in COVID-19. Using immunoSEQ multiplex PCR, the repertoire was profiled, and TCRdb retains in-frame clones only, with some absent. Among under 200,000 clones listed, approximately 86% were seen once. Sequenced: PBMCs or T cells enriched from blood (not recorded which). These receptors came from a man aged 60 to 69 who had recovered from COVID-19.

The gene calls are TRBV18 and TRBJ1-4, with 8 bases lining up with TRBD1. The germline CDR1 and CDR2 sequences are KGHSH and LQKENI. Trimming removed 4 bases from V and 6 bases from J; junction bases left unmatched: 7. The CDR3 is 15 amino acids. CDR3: CASSLNQGADEKLFF. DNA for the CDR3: TGTGCCAGCTCACTAAACCAGGGGGCGGATGAAAAACTGTTTTTT. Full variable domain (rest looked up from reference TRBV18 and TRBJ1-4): NAGVMQNPRHLVRRRGQEARLRCSPMKGHSHVYWYRQLPEEGLKFMVYLQKENIIDESGMPKERFSAEFPKEGPSILRIQQVVRGDSAAYFCASSLNQGADEKLFFGSGTQLSVL.

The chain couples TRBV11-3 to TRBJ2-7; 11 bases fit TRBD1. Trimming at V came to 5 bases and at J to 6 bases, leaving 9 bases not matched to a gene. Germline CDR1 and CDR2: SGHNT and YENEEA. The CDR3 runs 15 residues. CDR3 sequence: CASSRSSGQGVEQYF. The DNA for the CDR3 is TGTGCCAGCAGCCGCTCGTCGGGACAGGGGGTCGAGCAGTACTTC. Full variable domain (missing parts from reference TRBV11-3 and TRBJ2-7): EAGVVQSPRYKIIEKKQPVAFWCNPISGHNTLYWYLQNLGQGPELLIRYENEEAVDDSQLPKDRFSAERLKGVDSTLKIQPAELGDSAVYLCASSRSSGQGVEQYFGPGTRLTVT.

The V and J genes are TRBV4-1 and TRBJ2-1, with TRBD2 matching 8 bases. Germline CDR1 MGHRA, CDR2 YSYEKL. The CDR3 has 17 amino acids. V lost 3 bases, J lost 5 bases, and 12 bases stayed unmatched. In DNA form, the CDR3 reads TGCGCCAGCAGCCATTCCCCTGGGGCGGGGGGAAACAATGAGCAGTTCTTC. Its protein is CASSHSPGAGGNNEQFF.

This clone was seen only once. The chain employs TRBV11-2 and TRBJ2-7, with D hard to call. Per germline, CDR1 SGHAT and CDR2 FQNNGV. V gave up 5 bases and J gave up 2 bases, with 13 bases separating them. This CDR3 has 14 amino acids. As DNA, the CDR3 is TGTGCCAGCAGCACTTCGACAAGTCCCTACGAGCAGTACTTC. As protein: CASSTSTSPYEQYF.

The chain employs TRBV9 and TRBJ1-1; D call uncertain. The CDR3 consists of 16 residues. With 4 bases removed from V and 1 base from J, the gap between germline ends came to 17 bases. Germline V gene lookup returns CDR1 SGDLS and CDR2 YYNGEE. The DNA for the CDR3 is TGTGCCAGCAGCCCCGGCCGGGGAGTGACGAACACTGAAGCTTTCTTT. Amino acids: CASSPGRGVTNTEAFF.

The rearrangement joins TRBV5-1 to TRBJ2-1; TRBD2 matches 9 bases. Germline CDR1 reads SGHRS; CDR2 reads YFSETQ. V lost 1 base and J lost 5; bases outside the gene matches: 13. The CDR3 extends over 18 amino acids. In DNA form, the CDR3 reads TGCGCCAGCAGCTTGTTACAGGGGCTAGCGGGAAAGAACAATGAGCAGTTCTTC. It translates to CASSLLQGLAGKNNEQFF.

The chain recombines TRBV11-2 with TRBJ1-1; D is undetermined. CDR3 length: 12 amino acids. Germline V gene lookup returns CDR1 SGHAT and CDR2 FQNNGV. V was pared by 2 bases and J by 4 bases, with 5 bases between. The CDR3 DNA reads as TGTGCCAGCAGCTTATCCCTCACTGAAGCTTTCTTT. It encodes CASSLSLTEAFF.

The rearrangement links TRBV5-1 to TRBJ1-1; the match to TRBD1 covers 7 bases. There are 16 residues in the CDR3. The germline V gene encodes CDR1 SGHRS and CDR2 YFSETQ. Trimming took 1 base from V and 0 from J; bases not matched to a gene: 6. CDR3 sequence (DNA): TGCGCCAGCAGCTTGAGAGTCGGGACAGTGAACACTGAAGCTTTCTTT. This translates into CASSLRVGTVNTEAFF.

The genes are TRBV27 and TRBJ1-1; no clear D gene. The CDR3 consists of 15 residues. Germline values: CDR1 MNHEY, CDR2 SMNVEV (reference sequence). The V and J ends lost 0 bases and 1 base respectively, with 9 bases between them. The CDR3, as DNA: TGTGCCAGCAGTTTATCCATCGTAGAGAACACTGAAGCTTTCTTT. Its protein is CASSLSIVENTEAFF.

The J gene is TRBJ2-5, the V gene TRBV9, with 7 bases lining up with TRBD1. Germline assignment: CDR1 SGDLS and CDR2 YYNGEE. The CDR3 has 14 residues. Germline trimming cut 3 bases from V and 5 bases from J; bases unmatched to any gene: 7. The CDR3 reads CASSEHRGWETQYF. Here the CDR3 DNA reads TGTGCCAGCAGCGAACACAGGGGTTGGGAGACCCAGTACTTC.

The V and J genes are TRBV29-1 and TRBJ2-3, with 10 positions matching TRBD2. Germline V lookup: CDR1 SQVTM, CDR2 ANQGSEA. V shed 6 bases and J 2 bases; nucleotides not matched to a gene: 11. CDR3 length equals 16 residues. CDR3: CSVDSGTSDNTDTQYF. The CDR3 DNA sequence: TGCAGCGTCGACTCCGGGACTAGCGATAACACAGATACGCAGTATTTT.

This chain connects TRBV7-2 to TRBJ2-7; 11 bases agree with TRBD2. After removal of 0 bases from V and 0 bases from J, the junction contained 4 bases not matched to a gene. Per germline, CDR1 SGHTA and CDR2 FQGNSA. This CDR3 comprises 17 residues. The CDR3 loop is CASSLAILAGASYEQYF. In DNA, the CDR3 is TGTGCCAGCAGCTTAGCCATACTAGCGGGGGCCTCCTACGAGCAGTACTTC.

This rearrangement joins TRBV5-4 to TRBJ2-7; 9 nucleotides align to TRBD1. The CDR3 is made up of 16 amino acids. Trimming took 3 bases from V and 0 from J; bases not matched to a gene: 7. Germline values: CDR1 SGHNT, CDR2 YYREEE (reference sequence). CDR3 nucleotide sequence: TGTGCCAGCAGCTCGTGGGACAGGGCAAGCTCCTACGAGCAGTACTTC. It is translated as CASSSWDRASSYEQYF.

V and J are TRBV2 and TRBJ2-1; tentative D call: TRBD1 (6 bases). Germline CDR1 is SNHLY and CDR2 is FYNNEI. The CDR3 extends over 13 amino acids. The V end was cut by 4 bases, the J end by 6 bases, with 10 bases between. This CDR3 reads CASSVGHRNEQFF. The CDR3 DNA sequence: TGTGCCAGCAGTGTGGGACACCGCAATGAGCAGTTCTTC. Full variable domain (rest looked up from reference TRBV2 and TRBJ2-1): EPEVTQTPSHQVTQMGQEVILRCVPISNHLYFYWYRQILGQKVEFLVSFYNNEISEKSEIFDDQFSVERPDGSNFTLKIRSTKLEDSAMYFCASSVGHRNEQFFGPGTRLTVL.